A single sample is the source of the 21 T cell receptor beta chains below, sequenced in a study of T-cell memory formation after mild COVID-19. TCRdb independently ran MiXCR on the 5' RACE reads; one entry per CDR3 protein. The sample gives 250,000 or so distinct CDR3 sequences, about a sixth of which show up once; 20% to 25% is in the top ten. Source material: PBMCs or a T cell subset sorted from them (not recorded which). These receptors originate from a man aged 18 to 29 who had mild COVID-19 (a few samples of this study predate the infection). Cell type and time point are not known.

There are a few counts of this clonotype. This chain joins TRBV4-3 and TRBJ1-1, with D possibly TRBD1 on 5 matching bases. The CDR3 has 13 residues. Germline-derived CDR1 and CDR2 are LGHNA and YSLEER. Trimming removed 0 bases at V and 7 bases at J, with 9 bases between. The CDR3 DNA sequence: TGCGCCAGCAGCCAAGATTGGGGGGGTGAAGCTTTCTTT. Protein: CASSQDWGGEAFF.

The V and J genes are TRBV5-1 and TRBJ2-5; perhaps TRBD2 as D (7 bases). V was trimmed by 4 bases and J by 1 base, leaving 20 bases between them. This CDR3 contains 17 residues. The germline CDR1 and CDR2 sequences are SGHRS and YFSETQ. The CDR3 loop reads CASSGGARFGAQETQYF. The CDR3 coding sequence is TGCGCCAGCAGCGGGGGGGCCAGATTCGGGGCCCAAGAGACCCAGTACTTC.

The rearrangement links TRBV12-3 or TRBV12-4 to TRBJ2-5, with 9 bases that match TRBD1. J lost 3 bases, V lost 4 bases, and 3 bases had no gene match. CDR3 length: 14 amino acids. The CDR3 is CASSSGDREETQYF. CDR3 sequence (DNA): TGTGCCAGCAGTTCTGGGGACAGGGAAGAGACCCAGTACTTC.

The rearrangement uses TRBV27 and TRBJ2-7; 9 bases are a match to TRBD1. CDR3 length: 16 residues. V lost 3 bases, J lost 2 bases, and 8 bases stayed unmatched. Germline V gene sequence: CDR1 MNHEY, CDR2 SMNVEV (reference sequence). CDR3 protein: CASSFFGTGYTYEQYF. In DNA, the CDR3 is TGTGCCAGCAGTTTCTTTGGGACAGGGTATACCTACGAGCAGTACTTC.

This clonotype was seen a few times. This chain links TRBV4-3 with TRBJ2-4, with D maybe TRBD2 (6 bases). This CDR3 has 15 amino acids. V was shortened by 3 bases and J by 3 bases, with 12 bases between the two germline ends. Germline-derived CDR1 and CDR2 are LGHNA and YSLEER. The CDR3 spells CASSQTHGGKNIQYF. The CDR3 DNA follows: TGCGCCAGCAGCCAGACGCACGGGGGCAAAAACATTCAGTACTTC.

This sequence joins TRBV10-3 and TRBJ2-5, with D possibly being TRBD1 (5 bases). With 6 bases removed from V and 2 bases from J, the gap between germline ends came to 10 bases. The CDR3 sequence is 13 residues long. Germline CDR1 ENHRY, CDR2 SYGVKD. CDR3 sequence: CAISLDRQETQYF. In DNA form, the CDR3 reads TGTGCCATCAGCCTCGACAGACAAGAGACCCAGTACTTC.

There are a few counts of this clonotype. The gene calls are TRBV6-2 or TRBV6-3 and TRBJ1-6; 9 nucleotides agree with TRBD1. This CDR3 region has 15 residues. The germline V gene has CDR1 MNHEY and CDR2 SVGEGT. V shed 7 bases, J shed 10 bases, and the junction held 11 bases outside the gene matches. CDR3 in amino acids: CASTRGQGPRSPLHF. Written as DNA, the CDR3 is TGTGCCAGCACCAGAGGACAGGGGCCTCGGTCACCCCTCCACTTT.

The CDR3: CASSLEVSPGEQYF. The CDR3, as DNA: TGTGCCAGCAGTTTAGAGGTCTCGCCGGGGGAGCAGTACTTC. The chain recombines TRBV12-3 or TRBV12-4 with TRBJ2-7, with a weak D call TRBD2 (5 bases). V lost 1 base, J lost 7 bases, and 14 bases lay in between. This CDR3 is built from 14 residues.

This clonotype turned up a few times. The chain has TRBV9 and TRBJ2-5, with 7 bases aligning to TRBD2. The CDR3 runs to 14 residues. The ends lost 2 bases at V and 4 bases at J; junction bases unmatched: 5. CDR1 is SGDLS, CDR2 YYNGEE, per germline. The CDR3 protein is CASSVTGTTETQYF. CDR3 DNA sequence: TGTGCCAGCAGCGTTACCGGGACTACAGAGACCCAGTACTTC.

There are a few counts of this clonotype. The chain combines TRBV2 with TRBJ2-2; D perhaps matches TRBD1 (6 bases). This CDR3 contains 13 residues. Germline V lookup: CDR1 SNHLY, CDR2 FYNNEI. V lost 10 bases to trimming and J lost 3 bases, with 12 bases between them. The CDR3 spells CATRGQYTGELFF. The CDR3 DNA sequence: TGTGCCACAAGGGGACAATACACCGGGGAGCTGTTTTTT.

In this sample, this clonotype turned up many times. CDR3 coding DNA: TGCGCCAGCAGCCGCGGGACAGGGATCTTAACCGAGCAGTACTTC. This codes for CASSRGTGILTEQYF. V is TRBV4-1 and J is TRBJ2-7; 9 bases fit TRBD1. Germline V gives CDR1 MGHRA, CDR2 YSYEKL. V lost 4 bases and J lost 6; bases outside the gene matches: 10. The CDR3 runs 15 residues.

This clonotype was seen more than once but under ten times. The chain combines TRBV28 with TRBJ2-3; 11 bases fit TRBD2. The V gene's germline CDR1 is MDHEN and CDR2 SYDVKM. CDR3 size: 13 residues. V was pared by 5 bases and J by 10 bases, with 5 bases of the junction left unmatched. In DNA, the CDR3 is TGTGCCAGCAGTACCGGGACTAGCGGATCGCAGTATTTT. Translating gives CASSTGTSGSQYF.

This clonotype was detected only a few times. The chain has TRBV6-2 or TRBV6-3 and TRBJ2-3, with 9 bases aligning to TRBD1. CDR1 and CDR2 from the germline V gene are MNHEY and SVGEGT. The CDR3 consists of 15 residues. V shed 6 bases, J shed 2 bases, and the junction held 6 bases outside the gene matches. CDR3 sequence (DNA): TGTGCCAGCAGAAAGACAGGGGGAGACACAGATACGCAGTATTTT. This gives the protein CASRKTGGDTDTQYF.

Many counts were recorded for this clonotype. The chain uses TRBV7-2 and TRBJ2-5, with 7 bases fitting TRBD2. CDR3 length equals 13 residues. Unmatched junction bases numbered 3, after V lost 3 bases and J lost 5 bases. Germline values: CDR1 SGHTA, CDR2 FQGNSA. CDR3 coding DNA: TGTGCCAGCAGCTTTGCGGGGGATGAGACCCAGTACTTC. Translating it yields CASSFAGDETQYF.

This chain connects TRBV6-2 or TRBV6-3 to TRBJ1-5; D not resolved. This CDR3 spans 16 amino acids. Between the trimmed V and J ends, which lost 4 bases and 0 bases, there was a span of 13 bases. CDR1 is MNHEY and CDR2 is SVGEGT in the germline V gene. In DNA form, the CDR3 reads TGTGCCAGCAGTTCAGAGGCCGCCTTTAGCAATCAGCCCCAGCATTTT. It encodes CASSSEAAFSNQPQHF.

This clonotype was detected only a few times. V gene TRBV18 combines with J gene TRBJ1-2; 9 bases match TRBD1. CDR3 size: 15 residues. With V trimmed by 0 bases and J by 8 bases, 7 bases remained unmatched. Germline V gene sequence: CDR1 KGHSH, CDR2 LQKENI. The CDR3 protein is CASSPPWGQGFGYTF. As DNA, the CDR3 is TGTGCCAGCTCACCACCGTGGGGACAGGGATTCGGCTACACCTTC. The complete variable domain, with remaining parts taken from reference TRBV18 and TRBJ1-2, reads NAGVMQNPRHLVRRRGQEARLRCSPMKGHSHVYWYRQLPEEGLKFMVYLQKENIIDESGMPKERFSAEFPKEGPSILRIQQVVRGDSAAYFCASSPPWGQGFGYTFGSGTRLTVV.

This clonotype occurred a few times. CDR3 DNA sequence: TGTGCCAGCAGCTCCCGTTGGGACAGTTACAATGAGCAGTTCTTC. Protein: CASSSRWDSYNEQFF. The V call is TRBV11-3, the J call TRBJ2-1, with 7 positions matching TRBD1. Germline V CDR1 and CDR2: SGHNT, YENEEA. With 4 bases clipped from V and 4 bases from J, the junction kept 7 bases outside the gene matches. CDR3 length equals 15 residues. The full variable domain, rest sourced from reference TRBV11-3 and TRBJ2-1, is EAGVVQSPRYKIIEKKQPVAFWCNPISGHNTLYWYLQNLGQGPELLIRYENEEAVDDSQLPKDRFSAERLKGVDSTLKIQPAELGDSAVYLCASSSRWDSYNEQFFGPGTRLTVL.

This clonotype was found many times. The rearrangement links TRBV7-3 to TRBJ2-5; a weak D match, TRBD1 (5 bases). Germline CDR1 and CDR2: SGHTA and FQGTGA. Trimming took off 1 base at V and 5 bases at J, with 11 bases between the two ends. The CDR3 totals 14 residues. The CDR3, as DNA: TGTGCCAGCAGCTTAAAAGCAGGGCGGGAGACCCAGTACTTC. As protein: CASSLKAGRETQYF.

This clonotype was seen only a few times. This chain connects TRBV19 to TRBJ1-5, with D hard to call. Looked up from germline, CDR1 is LNHDA and CDR2 is SQIVND (reference sequence). Between the trimmed V and J ends, which lost 3 bases and 4 bases, there was a span of 10 bases. CDR3 length: 14 residues. The CDR3 DNA follows: TGTGCCAGTAGTATTGGCCCGCGGAATCAGCCCCAGCATTTT. It translates to CASSIGPRNQPQHF.

This clonotype was recorded a few times. The chain links TRBV4-1 to TRBJ2-3; D is possibly TRBD2 (6 bases). Trimming shortened V by 4 bases and J by 2 bases, and 13 bases separated the two germline ends. Germline loops: CDR1 MGHRA, CDR2 YSYEKL. The CDR3 is made up of 15 amino acids. CDR3 coding DNA: TGCGCCAGCAGCCCCCAACGGGGGATCACAGATACGCAGTATTTT. The encoded protein is CASSPQRGITDTQYF.

The chain is built from TRBV6-2 or TRBV6-3 and TRBJ2-5, with 11 nucleotides matching TRBD2. There are 15 residues in the CDR3. V was pared by 5 bases and J by 4 bases, with 6 bases of the junction left unmatched. Germline assignment: CDR1 MNHEY and CDR2 SVGEGT. DNA of the CDR3: TGTGCCAGCAGTGTCCCACTAGCGGGGGTAGAGACCCAGTACTTC. Encoded protein: CASSVPLAGVETQYF.